This T cell receptor beta chain was obtained from a study of OX40 agonist ivuxolimab in advanced cancers. Remarks on this clone: The antigen remains undetermined.

The CDR3 is 15 amino acids. J was trimmed by 3 bases and V by 5 bases; bases with no gene match: 9. CDR1 is SGHTA, CDR2 FQGNSA, per germline. The study's findings and limits: Expanded clones were, on average, more numerous among CD8+ T cells than CD4+.

The data were produced by immunoSEQ multiplex PCR, yet TCRdb's version contains in-frame clones alone and is incomplete. The profile shows about 33,000 clones, roughly 74% of them singletons. This clonotype was sampled from an adult with an advanced solid tumor such as melanoma, head and neck, liver or kidney cancer. This chain joins TRBV7-2 and TRBJ2-7, with 8 nucleotides matching TRBD1. The starting material was CD4+ or CD8+ T cells sorted from blood, obtained in a trial of the OX40 agonist ivuxolimab. CDR3 residues: CASSAGQGKGYEQYF. In DNA form, the CDR3 reads TGTGCCAGCAGCGCTGGACAGGGCAAAGGCTACGAGCAGTACTTC.